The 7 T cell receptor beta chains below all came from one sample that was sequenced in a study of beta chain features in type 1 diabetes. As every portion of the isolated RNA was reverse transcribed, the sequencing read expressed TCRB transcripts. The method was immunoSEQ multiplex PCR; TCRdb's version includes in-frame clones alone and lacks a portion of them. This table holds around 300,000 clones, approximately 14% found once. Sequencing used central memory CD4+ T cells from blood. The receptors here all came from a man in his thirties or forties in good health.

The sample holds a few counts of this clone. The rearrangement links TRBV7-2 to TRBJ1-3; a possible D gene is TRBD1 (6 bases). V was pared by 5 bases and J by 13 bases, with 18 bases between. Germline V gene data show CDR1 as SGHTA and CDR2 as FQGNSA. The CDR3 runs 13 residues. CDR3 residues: CASSTQTGVAIYF. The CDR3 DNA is TGTGCCAGCAGCACCCAGACAGGCGTGGCTATATATTTT.

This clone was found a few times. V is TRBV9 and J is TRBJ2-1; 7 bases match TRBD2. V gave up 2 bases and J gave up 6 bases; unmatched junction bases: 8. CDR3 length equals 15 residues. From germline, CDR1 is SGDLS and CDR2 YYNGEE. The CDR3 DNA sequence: TGTGCCAGCAGCGTCCGGGACTACTCACTCAATGAGCAGTTCTTC. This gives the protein CASSVRDYSLNEQFF.

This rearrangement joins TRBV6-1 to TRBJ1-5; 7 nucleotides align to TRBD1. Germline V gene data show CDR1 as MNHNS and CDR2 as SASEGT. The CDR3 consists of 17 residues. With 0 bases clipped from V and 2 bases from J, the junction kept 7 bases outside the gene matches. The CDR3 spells CASSEAIGGSGNQPQHF. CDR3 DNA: TGTGCCAGCAGTGAAGCAATAGGGGGCTCGGGCAATCAGCCCCAGCATTTT.

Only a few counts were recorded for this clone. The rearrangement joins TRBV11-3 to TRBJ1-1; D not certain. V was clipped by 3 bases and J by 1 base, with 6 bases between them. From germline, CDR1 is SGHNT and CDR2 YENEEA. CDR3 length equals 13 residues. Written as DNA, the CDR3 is TGTGCCAGCAGCTTGGGGTGGAACACTGAAGCTTTCTTT. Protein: CASSLGWNTEAFF.

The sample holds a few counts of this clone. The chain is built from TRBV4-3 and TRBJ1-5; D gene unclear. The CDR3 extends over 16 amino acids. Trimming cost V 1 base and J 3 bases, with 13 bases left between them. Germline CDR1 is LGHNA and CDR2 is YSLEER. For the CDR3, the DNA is TGCGCCAGCAGCCAAGTATTAGGAATTTCCAATCAGCCCCAGCATTTT. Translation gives CASSQVLGISNQPQHF.

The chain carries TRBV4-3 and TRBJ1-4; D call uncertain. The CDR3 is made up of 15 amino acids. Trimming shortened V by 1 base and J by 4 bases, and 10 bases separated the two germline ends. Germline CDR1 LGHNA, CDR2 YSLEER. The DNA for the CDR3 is TGCGCCAGCAGCCAAGGGGAGACGCTTAATGAAAAACTGTTTTTT. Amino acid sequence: CASSQGETLNEKLFF.

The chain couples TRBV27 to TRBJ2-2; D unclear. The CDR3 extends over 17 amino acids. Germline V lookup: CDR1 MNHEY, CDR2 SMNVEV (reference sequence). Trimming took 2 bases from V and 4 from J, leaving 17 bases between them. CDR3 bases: TGTGCCAGCAGTTTACAGTTTCGCAATCACTTCACCGGGGAGCTGTTTTTT. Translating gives CASSLQFRNHFTGELFF.